The 3 T cell receptor beta chains below come from one sample, sequenced in a study of cytomegalovirus exposure and HLA in healthy donors. PCR involved 60 Vbeta and 13 Jbeta primers. Measured with immunoSEQ multiplex PCR; TCRdb has only the in-frame clones, and not every one. Of some 41,000 clones listed, approximately 75% are singletons. Material: PBMCs. These receptors all come from a man aged 35 to 55 in good health and CMV-seronegative.

About this clone: A junction end diverges from the germline sequence, so it may reflect a read error. V is TRBV4-2 and J is TRBJ2-3, with D unresolved. Germline-derived CDR1 and CDR2 are LGHNA and YNFKEQ. The CDR3 is made up of 13 amino acids. The CDR3 is CAGSQGFGDTQYF. The CDR3 nucleotides are TGTGCCGGCAGCCAAGGGTTCGGGGATACGCAGTATTTT.

The chain's CDR3 is CASSYSLAPDTQYF. In nucleotides, the CDR3 is TGTGCCAGCAGTTACTCACTAGCCCCAGATACGCAGTATTTT. This rearrangement joins TRBV6-5 to TRBJ2-3; tentatively, D is TRBD2 (6 bases). Trimming removed 0 bases from V and 4 bases from J, with 8 bases in between. This CDR3 has 14 residues. Germline loops: CDR1 MNHEY, CDR2 SVGAGI.

The chain joins TRBV19 to TRBJ1-3; perhaps TRBD1 as D (6 bases). The CDR3 spans 14 residues. Trimming removed 8 bases at V and 0 bases at J, with 11 bases between. Germline CDR1 reads LNHDA; CDR2 reads SQIVND (reference sequence). The CDR3 DNA sequence: TGTGCCAGTCAACAGGGTTACTCTGGAAACACCATATATTTT. Translation gives CASQQGYSGNTIYF.